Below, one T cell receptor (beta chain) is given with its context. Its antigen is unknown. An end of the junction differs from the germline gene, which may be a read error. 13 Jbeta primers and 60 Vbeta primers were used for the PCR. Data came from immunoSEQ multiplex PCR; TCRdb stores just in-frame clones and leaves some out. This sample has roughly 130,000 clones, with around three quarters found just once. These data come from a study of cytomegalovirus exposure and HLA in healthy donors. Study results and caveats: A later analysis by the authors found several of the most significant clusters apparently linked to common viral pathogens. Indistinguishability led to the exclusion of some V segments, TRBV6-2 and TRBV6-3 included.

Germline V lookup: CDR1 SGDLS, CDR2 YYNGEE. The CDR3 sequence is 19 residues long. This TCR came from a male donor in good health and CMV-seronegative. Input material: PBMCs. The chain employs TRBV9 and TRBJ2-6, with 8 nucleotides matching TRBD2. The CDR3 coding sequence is TGTGCCAGCAGCTCCGAGGGATCTAGCGGGCGCTCTGGGGCCAACGGCCTGACTTTC. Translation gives CASSSEGSSGRSGANGLTF.